This T cell receptor beta chain was captured in a study of blood T cell repertoires in COVID-19 (dated by TCRdb to the early 2020s). Notes on the research overall: Samples covering the acute and convalescent phases of COVID-19 were provided by collaborators in the United States, Italy and Spain. The prospective study material was composed of cDNA or gDNA derived from T cells, B-cell-depleted T cells, or PBMCs. HLA class I and class II types, where available, came from metadata supplied by the sample provider rather than from assay-based typing. Samples were obtained from the ongoing ImmuneRACE study (first 160 participants) and from about 1,300 subjects provided by 6 global collaborators. Deeply sampled blood TCRbeta repertoires from subjects exposed to, actively infected with, or recovered from COVID-19 were included in the dataset. A de-identified subject ID, COVID-19 status, age in years and sex were almost always included in the sample metadata. The repertoires were made available in a free public database intended to serve as a resource for research on the immune response to SARS-CoV-2. What the work shows at the level of the full study, not this receptor alone: The amount of clinical and demographic metadata varied by source and participant and was provided uncurated.

The junction shows trimming of 4 bases on V and 8 bases on J, and the gene matches do not reach 8 bases of it. The CDR3 runs 15 amino acids, cysteine and phenylalanine included. The kept DNA is CDR3 alone, 45 bases in frame from the first base. For CDR1 and CDR2, the germline V gene lists MGHRA and YSYEKL. In Seattle, one collaborating source enrolled patients while the infection was active and tracked those patients longitudinally over the course of disease. Whole blood was collected in K2EDTA tubes by collaborating institutions according to the institutions' own protocols. For TCRbeta analysis, collaborators shipped samples as frozen whole blood, isolated PBMCs, or DNA extracted from either of those sample types. TCRbeta CDR3 regions were amplified from genomic DNA by means of the immunoSEQ Assay, a bias-controlled multiplex PCR. The authors processed their data as follows. The number of nucleated cells in each sample was estimated by amplification of reference gene primers within the assay. To quantify the absolute abundance of each unique TCRbeta CDR3 rearrangement, sequence reads were collapsed and filtered. For each sample, productive Simpson clonality was calculated as the square root of Simpson's diversity index over productive rearrangements. Not all clones reach the TCRdb copy of this immuneACCESS table, which keeps in-frame sequences only. Checked studies attribute under half of the gap to unresolved V genes and leave the rest unexplained. V, J and clone size are those of that table, while D and trimming were read from the DNA. Here the sample has 250,000 to 400,000 clones; about 90% occur a single time. Roughly 2.9% of the sample is in the top ten clones.

Only one count was recorded for this clone. It lacks a known antigen. No quality values exist for individual bases; no much larger clone is one base distant. Recombination connected TRBV4-1 to TRBJ1-6, and TRBD1 aligns with 7 junction nucleotides. The sequenced sample consisted of peripheral blood. The receptor was isolated from a woman aged 25 to 39 with COVID-19, enrolled during active disease. The CDR3 region reads CASSLLQGIDSPLHF. Here is the DNA: TGCGCCAGCAGCCTTTTACAGGGGATAGATTCACCCCTCCACTTT.